Below are 30 T cell receptor beta chains sequenced from a single sample in a study of OX40 agonist ivuxolimab in advanced cancers. Assay: immunoSEQ multiplex PCR; the TCRdb copy retains only in-frame clones and omits some. The data contain around 82,000 clones, 85% to 90% of them singletons. Source: CD4+ or CD8+ T cells sorted from blood, taken in a trial of the OX40 agonist ivuxolimab. These receptors came from an adult with an advanced solid tumor such as melanoma, head and neck, liver or kidney cancer.

V is TRBV7-6 and J is TRBJ2-1; D unresolved. The CDR3 totals 15 residues. Germline loops: CDR1 SGHVS, CDR2 FNYEAQ. V lost 2 bases to trimming and J lost 1 base, with 9 bases between them. In nucleotides, the CDR3 is TGTGCCAGCAGCTTATCCCTAGAATCCTACAATGAGCAGTTCTTC. Its translation is CASSLSLESYNEQFF.

The rearrangement joins TRBV21-1 to TRBJ1-5; the table's D call, TRBD1, has no DNA check behind it. TRBV21-1 is deemed a pseudogene. This CDR3 spans 17 amino acids. Here the CDR3 reads CASSIASEQGCGQPQHF. The CDR3 DNA is TGTGCCAGCAGCATCGCATCGGAACAGGGGTGTGGTCAGCCCCAGCATTTT.

The genes are TRBV27 and TRBJ2-1, with D tentatively TRBD2 (5 bases). Germline assignment: CDR1 MNHEY and CDR2 SMNVEV (reference sequence). The CDR3 loop spans 17 amino acids. The V end lost 3 bases, the J end lost 7 bases, and 22 bases lay between the germline ends. The CDR3 is CASSFPERVSVLNEQFF. The CDR3 region has the DNA TGTGCCAGCAGTTTCCCGGAGAGGGTAAGTGTATTAAATGAGCAGTTCTTC.

The chain links TRBV27 to TRBJ2-7; a possible D gene is TRBD1 (6 bases). The V gene's germline CDR1 is MNHEY and CDR2 SMNVEV (reference sequence). The germline V and J ends were trimmed by 5 bases and 0 bases, with 11 bases remaining between them. The CDR3 is 14 amino acids. The CDR3 DNA reads TGTGCCAGCAGTCTGAACAGGGTCTCCTACGAGCAGTACTTC. Translation gives CASSLNRVSYEQYF.

The chain combines TRBV18 with TRBJ1-2; the match to TRBD1 covers 8 bases. CDR3 length equals 16 residues. V gave up 3 bases and J gave up 5 bases; unmatched junction bases: 11. Germline loops: CDR1 KGHSH, CDR2 LQKENI. CDR3 sequence (DNA): TGTGCCAGCTCACCCCCATCGGTGACAGGGGCATATGGCTACACCTTC. As protein: CASSPPSVTGAYGYTF. The whole variable domain, remainder taken from reference TRBV18 and TRBJ1-2, is NAGVMQNPRHLVRRRGQEARLRCSPMKGHSHVYWYRQLPEEGLKFMVYLQKENIIDESGMPKERFSAEFPKEGPSILRIQQVVRGDSAAYFCASSPPSVTGAYGYTFGSGTRLTVV.

V usage is TRBV7-3 and J usage is TRBJ2-3; D uncertain. The CDR3 has 14 amino acids. Germline CDR1 and CDR2: SGHTA and FQGTGA. The ends were cut back, 2 bases at V and 4 bases at J, with 10 bases in the middle. DNA for the CDR3: TGTGCCAGCAGCTTAGGACCCGGAGCAGATACGCAGTATTTT. Translated, it gives CASSLGPGADTQYF.

V is TRBV7-6 and J is TRBJ2-1, with 8 bases identical to TRBD2. V shed 0 bases and J 10 bases; nucleotides not matched to a gene: 11. Germline V gives CDR1 SGHVS, CDR2 FNYEAQ. The CDR3 runs 16 residues. The CDR3 spells CASSLAVRGAGAEQFF. DNA of the CDR3: TGTGCCAGCAGCTTAGCAGTAAGGGGAGCGGGAGCGGAGCAGTTCTTC.

V usage is TRBV6-6 and J usage is TRBJ2-1, with D perhaps matching TRBD2 (6 bases). The germline gives CDR1 MNHNY, CDR2 SVGAGI (reference sequence). CDR3 length: 14 residues. V dropped 5 bases and J dropped 6 bases, with 14 bases sitting between them. DNA of the CDR3: TGTGCCAGCAGTGGCTTAGTGCGGGGCAATGAGCAGTTCTTC. It specifies CASSGLVRGNEQFF.

The gene calls are TRBV30 and TRBJ1-1; D not certain. Trimming took 0 bases from V and 3 from J, leaving 8 bases between them. The CDR3 sequence is 13 residues long. Germline CDR1 reads GTSNPN; CDR2 reads SVGIG (reference sequence). CDR3 sequence reads: CAWSVGRDTEAFF. CDR3 nucleotide sequence: TGTGCCTGGAGTGTAGGACGGGACACTGAAGCTTTCTTT.

In DNA form, the CDR3 reads TGCGCCAGCAGCTTGAGGGGACAGGGGGCCTACGAGCAGTACTTC. Translation gives CASSLRGQGAYEQYF. The rearrangement uses TRBV5-1 and TRBJ2-7, with 11 positions matching TRBD1. Germline CDR1 SGHRS, CDR2 YFSETQ. The CDR3 covers 15 residues. J was trimmed by 2 bases and V by 1 base; bases with no gene match: 2. The full variable domain, in which reference TRBV5-1 and TRBJ2-7 provide the parts outside the CDR3, is KAGVTQTPRYLIKTRGQQVTLSCSPISGHRSVSWYQQTPGQGLQFLFEYFSETQRNKGNFPGRFSGRQFSNSRSEMNVSTLELGDSALYLCASSLRGQGAYEQYFGPGTRLTVT.

This sequence joins TRBV6-4 and TRBJ1-1; 8 nucleotides align to TRBD1. V lost 6 bases to trimming and J lost 3 bases; unmatched junction nucleotides: 3. CDR3 size: 13 residues. Germline V CDR1 and CDR2: MRHNA, SNTAGT. CDR3 sequence (DNA): TGTGCCAGCAGCGAGGACAGGGACACTGAAGCTTTCTTT. Its protein is CASSEDRDTEAFF.

This chain joins TRBV19 and TRBJ2-5; 10 bases map to TRBD1. Germline values: CDR1 LNHDA, CDR2 SQIVND (reference sequence). CDR3 size: 14 residues. Trimming at V came to 4 bases and at J to 4 bases, leaving 3 bases not matched to a gene. The CDR3 loop reads CASSKRDRGETQYF. Written as DNA, the CDR3 is TGTGCCAGTAGTAAACGGGACAGGGGAGAGACCCAGTACTTC.

V gene TRBV6-5 combines with J gene TRBJ1-2; D perhaps matches TRBD1 (6 bases). Trimming pared 2 bases from V and 3 bases from J, leaving 13 bases between. CDR3 length: 15 residues. CDR1 and CDR2 from the germline V gene are MNHEY and SVGAGI. In DNA form, the CDR3 reads TGTGCCAGCAGTTACCGTGACAGGCTTTACTATGGCTACACCTTC. This codes for CASSYRDRLYYGYTF.

V gene TRBV28 combines with J gene TRBJ1-4; D is unresolved. Germline V lookup: CDR1 MDHEN, CDR2 SYDVKM. This CDR3 comprises 13 residues. V lost 8 bases to trimming and J lost 4 bases, with 11 bases between them. In nucleotides, the CDR3 is TGTGCCAGCGAGGAGTCCGTTAATGAAAAACTGTTTTTT. Amino acid sequence: CASEESVNEKLFF.

In its sample, this clone was seen once. The chain recombines TRBV6-5 with TRBJ2-1; no clear D. The V gene's germline CDR1 is MNHEY and CDR2 SVGAGI. The CDR3 contains 11 residues. V was shortened by 7 bases and J by 10 bases, with 11 bases between the two germline ends. The CDR3 here is CASMKGREQFF. The CDR3 DNA is TGTGCCAGCATGAAAGGTCGGGAGCAGTTCTTC.

The chain employs TRBV18 and TRBJ2-5; TRBD1 agrees at 8 bases. The CDR3 has 17 amino acids. With 3 bases clipped from V and 2 bases from J, the junction kept 11 bases outside the gene matches. The germline V gene has CDR1 KGHSH and CDR2 LQKENI. The CDR3 sequence is CASSPDDRGPWQETQYF. The CDR3 DNA sequence: TGTGCCAGCTCACCCGACGACAGGGGACCATGGCAAGAGACCCAGTACTTC.

For the CDR3, the DNA is TGTGCCAGTAGTAGCAGGGGGGAAAAACTGTTTTTT. Amino acids: CASSSRGEKLFF. The chain combines TRBV19 with TRBJ1-4; 7 nucleotides agree with TRBD1. The V gene end was trimmed by 4 bases and the J gene end by 8 bases; junction bases not matched to a gene: 1. The CDR3 is 12 residues long. From germline, CDR1 is LNHDA and CDR2 SQIVND (reference sequence).

The V gene is TRBV4-1, the J gene TRBJ1-3; D is ambiguous. The germline V and J ends were trimmed by 3 bases and 0 bases, with 0 bases remaining between them. This CDR3 spans 12 amino acids. Germline V gene lookup returns CDR1 MGHRA and CDR2 YSYEKL. The CDR3 nucleotides read TGCGCCAGCAGCCACTCTGGAAACACCATATATTTT. It codes for CASSHSGNTIYF.

The chain uses TRBV6-5 and TRBJ2-1, with D hard to call. The germline V and J ends were trimmed by 0 bases and 5 bases, with 8 bases remaining between them. Germline values: CDR1 MNHEY, CDR2 SVGAGI. This CDR3 has 14 residues. CDR3 sequence: CASSYSSQNNEQFF. CDR3 nucleotide sequence: TGTGCCAGCAGTTACTCCTCACAGAACAATGAGCAGTTCTTC.

The CDR3 DNA reads as TGTGCCAGCAGTTCCTTCGGGACTCCTTCCTACGAGCAGTACTTC. It yields the protein CASSSFGTPSYEQYF. This chain connects TRBV27 to TRBJ2-7, with a tentative D call TRBD2 (6 bases). V lost 4 bases, J lost 1 base, and 14 bases lay in between. The CDR3 has 15 amino acids. Germline V CDR1 and CDR2: MNHEY, SMNVEV (reference sequence).

The V and J genes are TRBV27 and TRBJ1-5; tentatively, D is TRBD1 (6 bases). Trimming pared 2 bases from V and 6 bases from J, leaving 17 bases between. The germline gives CDR1 MNHEY, CDR2 SMNVEV (reference sequence). The CDR3 spans 16 residues. The CDR3 sequence is CASSLSYGGLGQPQHF. The CDR3 region has the DNA TGTGCCAGCAGTTTAAGTTATGGGGGGCTAGGTCAGCCCCAGCATTTT.

The chain links TRBV13 to TRBJ2-7; possibly TRBD2 for D (6 bases). The length of the CDR3 is 14 residues. Trimming stripped 5 bases from V and 2 bases from J, with 13 bases between. Germline V gene sequence: CDR1 PRHDT, CDR2 FYEKMQ (reference sequence). CDR3 loop: CASSPGAGTYEQYF. As DNA, the CDR3 is TGTGCCAGCAGCCCAGGTGCGGGGACCTACGAGCAGTACTTC.

The rearrangement links TRBV19 to TRBJ2-3; 13 bases are shared with TRBD2. Unmatched junction bases numbered 5, after V lost 6 bases and J lost 2 bases. Germline V gene lookup returns CDR1 LNHDA and CDR2 SQIVND (reference sequence). The CDR3 consists of 16 residues. The CDR3 region has the DNA TGTGCCAGTAGGGGGACTAGCGGGACTCTCACAGATACGCAGTATTTT. Its protein product is CASRGTSGTLTDTQYF.

This rearrangement joins TRBV27 to TRBJ2-7, with D maybe TRBD1 (6 bases). V lost 6 bases and J 3 bases, leaving 9 bases between the germline ends. This CDR3 region has 12 residues. The germline V gene has CDR1 MNHEY and CDR2 SMNVEV (reference sequence). CDR3 in DNA: TGTGCCAGCAGGGACAGCTTCTACGAGCAGTACTTC. This translates into CASRDSFYEQYF.

V usage is TRBV5-1 and J usage is TRBJ2-1, with 12 bases identical to TRBD2. There are 16 residues in the CDR3. The germline V gene encodes CDR1 SGHRS and CDR2 YFSETQ. V shed 8 bases, J shed 6 bases, and the junction held 12 bases outside the gene matches. The CDR3 here is CARWRVTSGRPNEQFF. CDR3 in DNA: TGCGCCAGATGGAGGGTGACTAGCGGGAGACCCAATGAGCAGTTCTTC. Filled out from reference TRBV5-1 and TRBJ2-1, the complete variable domain reads KAGVTQTPRYLIKTRGQQVTLSCSPISGHRSVSWYQQTPGQGLQFLFEYFSETQRNKGNFPGRFSGRQFSNSRSEMNVSTLELGDSALYLCARWRVTSGRPNEQFFGPGTRLTVL.

The chain links TRBV4-2 to TRBJ1-1, with TRBD1 identical over 8 bases. The length of the CDR3 is 15 residues. Germline CDR1 LGHNA, CDR2 YNFKEQ. V trimming: 4 bases; J trimming: 5 bases; junction bases outside the gene matches: 9. CDR3 sequence reads: CASSRRQGSGTEAFF. CDR3 nucleotide sequence: TGTGCCAGCAGCCGACGACAGGGGTCAGGAACTGAAGCTTTCTTT.

In its sample, this clone was seen a few times. V gene TRBV9 combines with J gene TRBJ2-7, with D possibly being TRBD1 (7 bases). The ends were cut back, 2 bases at V and 6 bases at J, with 12 bases in the middle. The CDR3 contains 13 residues. Per germline, CDR1 SGDLS and CDR2 YYNGEE. The CDR3 loop is CASSVQGGFEQYF. CDR3 DNA: TGTGCCAGCAGCGTGCAGGGGGGATTCGAGCAGTACTTC.

The chain couples TRBV5-1 to TRBJ2-5; 10 bases fit TRBD2. The CDR3 spans 17 residues. CDR1 is SGHRS and CDR2 is YFSETQ in the germline V gene. V shed 4 bases and J 2 bases; nucleotides not matched to a gene: 11. CDR3: CASSPLGASGRQETQYF. CDR3 coding DNA: TGCGCCAGCAGCCCTCTTGGGGCTAGCGGGAGACAAGAGACCCAGTACTTC.

CDR3 bases: TGTGCCAGCAGCTTTTACGGACAGCAAGAGACCCAGTACTTC. Translation gives CASSFYGQQETQYF. V and J are TRBV7-8 and TRBJ2-5; D is possibly TRBD1 (6 bases). V lost 3 bases to trimming and J lost 2 bases, with 10 bases between them. CDR1 and CDR2 (germline): SGHVS, FQNEAQ. There are 14 residues in the CDR3.

This clone was detected only once. This rearrangement joins TRBV6-5 to TRBJ1-5; D uncertain. Germline-derived CDR1 and CDR2 are MNHEY and SVGAGI. The CDR3 runs to 15 residues. Trimming took off 6 bases at V and 2 bases at J, with 14 bases between the two ends. The CDR3 loop reads CASRDGIEGNQPQHF. The CDR3 region has the DNA TGTGCCAGCAGGGACGGTATAGAAGGCAATCAGCCCCAGCATTTT.